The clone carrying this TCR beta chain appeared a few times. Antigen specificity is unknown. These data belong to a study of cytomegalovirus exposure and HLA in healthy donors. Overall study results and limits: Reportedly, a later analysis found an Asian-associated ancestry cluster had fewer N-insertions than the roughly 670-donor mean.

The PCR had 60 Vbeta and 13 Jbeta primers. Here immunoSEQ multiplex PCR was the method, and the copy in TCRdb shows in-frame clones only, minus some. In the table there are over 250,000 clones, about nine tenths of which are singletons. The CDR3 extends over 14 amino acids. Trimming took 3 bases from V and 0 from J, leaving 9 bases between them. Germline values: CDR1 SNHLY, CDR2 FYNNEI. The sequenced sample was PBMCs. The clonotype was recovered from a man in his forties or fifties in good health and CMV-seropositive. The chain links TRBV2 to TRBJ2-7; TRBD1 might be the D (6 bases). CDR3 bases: TGTGCCAGCAGTGATGGGGGCACCTCCTACGAGCAGTACTTC. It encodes CASSDGGTSYEQYF.